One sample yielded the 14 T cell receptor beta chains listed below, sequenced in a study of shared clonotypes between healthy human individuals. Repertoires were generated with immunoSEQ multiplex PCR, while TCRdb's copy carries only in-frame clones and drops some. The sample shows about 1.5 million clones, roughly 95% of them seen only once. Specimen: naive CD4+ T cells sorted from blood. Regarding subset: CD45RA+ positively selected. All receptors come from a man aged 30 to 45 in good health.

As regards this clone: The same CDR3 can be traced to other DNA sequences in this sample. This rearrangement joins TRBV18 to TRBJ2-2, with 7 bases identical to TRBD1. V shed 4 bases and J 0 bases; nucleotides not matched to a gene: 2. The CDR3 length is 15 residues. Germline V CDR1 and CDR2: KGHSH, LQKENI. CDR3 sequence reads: CASSLGTANTGELFF. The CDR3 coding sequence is TGTGCCAGCTCACTCGGGACAGCGAACACCGGGGAGCTGTTTTTT.

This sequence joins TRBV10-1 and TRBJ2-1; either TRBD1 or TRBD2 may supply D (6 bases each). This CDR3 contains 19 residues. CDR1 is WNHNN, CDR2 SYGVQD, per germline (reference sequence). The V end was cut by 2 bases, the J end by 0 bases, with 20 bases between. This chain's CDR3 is CASSEVGGFRPGSYNEQFF. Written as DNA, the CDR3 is TGCGCCAGCAGTGAGGTCGGGGGCTTTCGGCCAGGCTCCTACAATGAGCAGTTCTTC.

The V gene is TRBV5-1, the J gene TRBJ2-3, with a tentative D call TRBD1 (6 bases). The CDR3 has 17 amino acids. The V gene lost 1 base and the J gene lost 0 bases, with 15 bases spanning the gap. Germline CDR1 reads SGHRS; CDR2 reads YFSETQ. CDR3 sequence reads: CASSLSPGASSTDTQYF. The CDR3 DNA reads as TGCGCCAGCAGCTTGAGCCCAGGGGCCTCCAGCACAGATACGCAGTATTTT.

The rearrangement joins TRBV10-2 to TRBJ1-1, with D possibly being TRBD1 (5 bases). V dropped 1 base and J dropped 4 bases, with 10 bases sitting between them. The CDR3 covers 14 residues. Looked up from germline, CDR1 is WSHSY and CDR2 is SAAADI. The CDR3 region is CASSELQGATEAFF. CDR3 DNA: TGCGCCAGCAGTGAGTTGCAGGGAGCCACTGAAGCTTTCTTT.

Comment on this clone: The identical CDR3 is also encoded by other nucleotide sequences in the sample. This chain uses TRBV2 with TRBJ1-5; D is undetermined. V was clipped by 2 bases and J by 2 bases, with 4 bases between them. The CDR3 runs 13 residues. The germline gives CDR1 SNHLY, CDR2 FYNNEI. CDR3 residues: CASSETRNQPQHF. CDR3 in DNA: TGTGCCAGCAGTGAAACTCGCAATCAGCCCCAGCATTTT.

In DNA form, the CDR3 reads TGTGCCAGCAGCTTAGGTCCGGGGACCGGGGAGCTGTTTTTT. This encodes CASSLGPGTGELFF. V is TRBV7-3 and J is TRBJ2-2; D is possibly TRBD2 (5 bases). The germline CDR1 and CDR2 sequences are SGHTA and FQGTGA. V gave up 2 bases and J gave up 5 bases, with 9 bases separating them. The CDR3 totals 14 residues.

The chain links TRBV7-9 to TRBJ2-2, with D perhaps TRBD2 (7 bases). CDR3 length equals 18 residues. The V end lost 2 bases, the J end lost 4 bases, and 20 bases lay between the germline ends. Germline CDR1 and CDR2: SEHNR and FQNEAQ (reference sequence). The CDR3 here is CASSLSQGLAVLTGELFF. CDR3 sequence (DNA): TGTGCCAGCAGCTTATCGCAGGGGCTAGCGGTTCTCACCGGGGAGCTGTTTTTT.

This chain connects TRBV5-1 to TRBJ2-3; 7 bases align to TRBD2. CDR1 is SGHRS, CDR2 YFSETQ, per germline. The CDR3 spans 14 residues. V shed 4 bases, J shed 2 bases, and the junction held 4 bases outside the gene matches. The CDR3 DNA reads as TGCGCCAGCAGCCTAAGCGGGAACACAGATACGCAGTATTTT. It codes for CASSLSGNTDTQYF.

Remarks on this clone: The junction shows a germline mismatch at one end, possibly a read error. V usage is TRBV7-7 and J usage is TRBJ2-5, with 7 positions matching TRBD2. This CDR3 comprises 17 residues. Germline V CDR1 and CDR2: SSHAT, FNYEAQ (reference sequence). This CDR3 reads CASSLAWSSGDWATQYF. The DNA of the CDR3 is TGTGCTAGCAGCTTAGCGTGGTCTAGCGGCGACTGGGCGACCCAGTACTTC.

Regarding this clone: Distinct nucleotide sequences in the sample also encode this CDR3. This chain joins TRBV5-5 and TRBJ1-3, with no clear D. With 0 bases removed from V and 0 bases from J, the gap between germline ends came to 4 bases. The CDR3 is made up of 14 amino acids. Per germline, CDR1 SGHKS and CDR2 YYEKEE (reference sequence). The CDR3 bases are TGTGCCAGCAGCTTGGGGCCCTCTGGAAACACCATATATTTT. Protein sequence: CASSLGPSGNTIYF.

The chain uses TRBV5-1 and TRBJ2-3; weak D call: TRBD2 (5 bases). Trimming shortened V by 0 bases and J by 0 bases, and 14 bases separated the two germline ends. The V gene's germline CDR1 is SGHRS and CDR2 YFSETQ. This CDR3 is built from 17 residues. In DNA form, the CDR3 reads TGCGCCAGCAGCTTGGTTCGTGTTAGCGATAGCACAGATACGCAGTATTTT. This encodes CASSLVRVSDSTDTQYF.

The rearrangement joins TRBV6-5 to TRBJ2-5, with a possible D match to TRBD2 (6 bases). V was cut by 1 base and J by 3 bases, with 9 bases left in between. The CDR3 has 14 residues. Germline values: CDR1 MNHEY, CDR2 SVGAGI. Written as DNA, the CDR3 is TGTGCCAGCAGTTACTTGGAGCGGGAAGAGACCCAGTACTTC. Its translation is CASSYLEREETQYF.

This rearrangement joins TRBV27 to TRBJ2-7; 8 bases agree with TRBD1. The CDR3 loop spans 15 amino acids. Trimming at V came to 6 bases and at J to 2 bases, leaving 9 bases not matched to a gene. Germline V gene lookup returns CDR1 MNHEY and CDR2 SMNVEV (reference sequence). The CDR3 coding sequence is TGTGCCAGCAGACCCCCGGACAGGGCCACCTACGAGCAGTACTTC. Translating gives CASRPPDRATYEQYF.

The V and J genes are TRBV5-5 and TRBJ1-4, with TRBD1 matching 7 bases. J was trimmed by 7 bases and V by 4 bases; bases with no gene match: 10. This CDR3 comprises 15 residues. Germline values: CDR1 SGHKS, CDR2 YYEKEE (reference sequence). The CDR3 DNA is TGTGCCAGCAGCACCGGGGAGAGGGGGCGTGAAAAACTGTTTTTT. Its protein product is CASSTGERGREKLFF.